This T cell receptor beta chain was obtained from a study of PD-1 blockade in classical Hodgkin lymphoma. Study details: The nivolumab dose that patients received was 3 mg/kg, given intravenously every 2 weeks.

Study observations and caveats: Some patients began nivolumab under 1 year after ASCT. These patients were excluded from later analyses. Prior to therapy, complete responders displayed diversity much like that of newly diagnosed patients.

Trimming took off 2 bases at V and 5 bases at J, with 12 bases between the two ends. Germline CDR1 is MNHEY and CDR2 is SMNVEV (reference sequence). The CDR3 covers 14 residues. Turning to this clone: The antigen remains undetermined.

TCRdb keeps only in-frame clones here, not all; method: immunoSEQ multiplex PCR. The sample lists 39,000 or so clones, 86% occurring once. Each patient's relapse followed autologous stem cell transplantation, and brentuximab vedotin exposure varied. The patients, who had relapsed/refractory classical Hodgkin lymphoma, achieved best responses of complete response, partial response or progressive disease. The sequence came from a human donor with classical Hodgkin lymphoma. The V call is TRBV27, the J call TRBJ2-5, with a tentative D call TRBD1 (5 bases). The sequencing here drew on peripheral blood mononuclear cells (PBMCs), taken before the second cycle of nivolumab. The CDR3 sequence: CASSLTSGMETQYF. In nucleotides, the CDR3 is TGTGCCAGCAGTTTAACCTCAGGGATGGAGACCCAGTACTTC.